One sample yielded the 18 T cell receptor beta chains listed below, sequenced in a study of T cells after yellow fever vaccination. TCRdb recomputed calls from the 5' RACE reads with MiXCR, one row per CDR3 protein. The sample holds about 130,000 distinct CDR3 sequences, around 6.3% seen once. The sample consisted of CD4+ T cells sorted from PBMCs, taken 10 days after the yellow fever booster vaccination. These receptors originate from a young man who received the YFV17D yellow fever vaccine.

This clonotype was counted at least ten times. The genes are TRBV12-5 and TRBJ2-1; D not resolved. In germline, CDR1 is LGHNT, CDR2 FRNRAP. The CDR3 consists of 13 residues. The V end lost 7 bases, the J end lost 0 bases, and 7 bases lay between the germline ends. The CDR3 loop reads CASAQFSYNEQFF. The CDR3 region has the DNA TGTGCTAGTGCCCAGTTCTCCTACAATGAGCAGTTCTTC.

This clonotype came up many times. The chain combines TRBV27 with TRBJ2-2, with no clear D. This CDR3 is built from 13 residues. V dropped 2 bases and J dropped 3 bases, with 4 bases sitting between them. Germline V gene lookup returns CDR1 MNHEY and CDR2 SMNVEV (reference sequence). The CDR3: CASSLLYTGELFF. The DNA for the CDR3 is TGTGCCAGCAGTTTACTTTACACCGGGGAGCTGTTTTTT.

This clonotype has a count of ten or more. The V and J genes are TRBV12-3 or TRBV12-4 and TRBJ2-5; 9 nucleotides match TRBD1. With V trimmed by 2 bases and J by 4 bases, 2 bases remained unmatched. The CDR3 totals 14 residues. CDR3 nucleotides: TGTGCCAGCAGTTTAATGGGACAGGGAGAGACCCAGTACTTC. This sequence encodes CASSLMGQGETQYF.

At least ten counts were recorded for this clonotype. The chain combines TRBV20-1 with TRBJ1-2; no reliable D call. The CDR3 runs 13 residues. Looked up from germline, CDR1 is DFQATT and CDR2 is SNEGSKA (reference sequence). Trimming took off 6 bases at V and 0 bases at J, with 11 bases between the two ends. CDR3 sequence: CSAHDPTNYGYTF. CDR3 DNA: TGCAGTGCACACGACCCCACTAACTATGGCTACACCTTC.

This clonotype was observed once. V usage is TRBV24-1 and J usage is TRBJ2-3, with 8 nucleotides matching TRBD1. The CDR3 sequence is 18 residues long. Germline V CDR1 and CDR2: KGHDR, SFDVKD. The V and J ends lost 3 bases and 1 base, in that order; junction bases with no gene match: 11. CDR3 nucleotide sequence: TGTGCCACCAGTGATCGACCGCAGGGGGCAAAGGGCACAGATACGCAGTATTTT. It specifies CATSDRPQGAKGTDTQYF.

This clonotype was seen repeatedly, ten times or more. V is TRBV12-3 or TRBV12-4 and J is TRBJ2-7, with 7 bases fitting TRBD2. The J segment lost 3 bases and the V segment lost 4 bases, leaving 6 bases of the junction unmatched. This CDR3 is 14 amino acids long. The CDR3 nucleotides read TGTGCCAGCAGTTGGGACTACTCGCGCTACGAGCAGTACTTC. Translated: CASSWDYSRYEQYF.

This clonotype came up many times. The rearrangement uses TRBV3-1 and TRBJ2-1; 10 bases line up with TRBD2. CDR3 length equals 18 residues. Germline V gene sequence: CDR1 LGHDT, CDR2 YNNKEL (reference sequence). Trimming at V came to 4 bases and at J to 4 bases, leaving 13 bases not matched to a gene. CDR3 sequence: CASSPRASGRAVYNEQFF. CDR3 DNA sequence: TGTGCCAGCAGCCCCCGGGCCAGCGGGAGGGCCGTTTACAATGAGCAGTTCTTC.

The sample holds many counts of this clonotype. The J gene is TRBJ2-4, the V gene TRBV12-3 or TRBV12-4, with D unresolved. This CDR3 spans 11 amino acids. Trimming stripped 2 bases from V and 14 bases from J, with 10 bases between. CDR3 amino acids: CASSLRSAKYF. CDR3 coding DNA: TGTGCCAGCAGTTTACGCAGCGCTAAGTACTTC.

This clonotype has at least ten counts. The chain links TRBV6-1 to TRBJ2-3; 8 bases agree with TRBD2. Germline loops: CDR1 MNHNS, CDR2 SASEGT. This CDR3 is 15 amino acids long. V shed 10 bases and J 1 base; nucleotides not matched to a gene: 10. The CDR3, as DNA: TGTGCCACCAGGCGGGGGGCTAGCGGCACAGATACGCAGTATTTT. Its translation: CATRRGASGTDTQYF.

This clonotype was seen ten or more times. This chain joins TRBV5-1 and TRBJ2-6, with D possibly matching TRBD1 (6 bases). The CDR3 covers 15 residues. Between the trimmed V and J ends, which lost 4 bases and 6 bases, there was a span of 14 bases. Germline V gene sequence: CDR1 SGHRS, CDR2 YFSETQ. CDR3 loop: CASSVTGPTANVLTF. The CDR3 region has the DNA TGCGCCAGCAGCGTGACAGGTCCGACGGCCAACGTCCTGACTTTC.

This clonotype has a count of ten or more. CDR3 nucleotides: TGTGCCAGCAGTTCGGAAGCGGGAGTTACCTACGAGCAGTACTTC. This gives the protein CASSSEAGVTYEQYF. The V call is TRBV27, the J call TRBJ2-7, with 8 positions matching TRBD2. The CDR3 contains 15 residues. Germline assignment: CDR1 MNHEY and CDR2 SMNVEV (reference sequence). V shed 4 bases, J shed 2 bases, and the junction held 7 bases outside the gene matches.

The rearrangement joins TRBV28 to TRBJ2-1, with D tentatively TRBD2 (5 bases). This CDR3 has 18 residues. V dropped 6 bases and J dropped 7 bases, with 28 bases sitting between them. The V gene's germline CDR1 is MDHEN and CDR2 SYDVKM. The CDR3 region has the DNA TGTGCCAGCAGGGGCCTTAGGCCCCGCTTAGGAGGTGGTAATGAGCAGTTCTTC. This sequence encodes CASRGLRPRLGGGNEQFF. Based on the CDR3 plus reference TRBV28 and TRBJ2-1, the full variable domain is DVKVTQSSRYLVKRTGEKVFLECVQDMDHENMFWYRQDPGLGLRLIYFSYDVKMKEKGDIPEGYSVSREKKERFSLILESASTNQTSMYLCASRGLRPRLGGGNEQFFGPGTRLTVL.

This chain joins TRBV29-1 and TRBJ2-7, with TRBD1 matching over 9 bases. The junction had 10 bases not matched to a gene; V was cut back by 6 bases and J by 4 bases. This CDR3 spans 14 amino acids. The V gene's germline CDR1 is SQVTM and CDR2 ANQGSEA. CDR3 sequence: CSVASEDRGYEQYF. CDR3 nucleotides: TGCAGCGTAGCCTCCGAGGACAGGGGATACGAGCAGTACTTC.

This rearrangement joins TRBV20-1 to TRBJ2-2, with D hard to call. The CDR3 extends over 13 amino acids. V dropped 2 bases and J dropped 8 bases, with 12 bases sitting between them. CDR1 DFQATT and CDR2 SNEGSKA come from the germline V gene (reference sequence). The CDR3 region has the DNA TGCAGTGCTAGAAATGGAAACGTAGGGGAGCTGTTTTTT. This codes for CSARNGNVGELFF.

This clonotype has at least ten counts. The chain uses TRBV20-1 and TRBJ2-2, with D perhaps matching TRBD2 (6 bases). V gave up 1 base and J gave up 7 bases, with 10 bases separating them. This CDR3 has 13 amino acids. Germline V gene sequence: CDR1 DFQATT, CDR2 SNEGSKA (reference sequence). CDR3: CSARGGMGGELFF. In nucleotides, the CDR3 is TGCAGTGCTAGAGGCGGGATGGGCGGGGAGCTGTTTTTT.

This clonotype occurred a few times. The V and J genes are TRBV20-1 and TRBJ2-7; D perhaps matches TRBD2 (6 bases). Trimming stripped 3 bases from V and 3 bases from J, with 15 bases between. The CDR3 length is 14 residues. Germline V lookup: CDR1 DFQATT, CDR2 SNEGSKA (reference sequence). The CDR3 bases are TGCAGTGCTAGCCCGGGAGCCGAATACTACGAGCAGTACTTC. Translated: CSASPGAEYYEQYF.

In this sample, this clonotype turned up many times. This sequence joins TRBV7-9 and TRBJ1-5; D not certain. From germline, CDR1 is SEHNR and CDR2 FQNEAQ (reference sequence). V was trimmed by 10 bases and J by 4 bases, leaving 11 bases between them. CDR3 length equals 12 residues. As DNA, the CDR3 is TGTGCCACCTCATCGGTTAATCAGCCCCAGCATTTT. As protein: CATSSVNQPQHF.

This clonotype was counted a few times. This sequence joins TRBV20-1 and TRBJ1-3; 7 nucleotides line up with TRBD1. Germline V gene sequence: CDR1 DFQATT, CDR2 SNEGSKA (reference sequence). Trimming removed 6 bases from V and 4 bases from J; junction bases left unmatched: 6. CDR3 length: 13 amino acids. DNA of the CDR3: TGCAGTGCCTGGGGAGGGGGCGGAAACACCATATATTTT. It specifies CSAWGGGGNTIYF.